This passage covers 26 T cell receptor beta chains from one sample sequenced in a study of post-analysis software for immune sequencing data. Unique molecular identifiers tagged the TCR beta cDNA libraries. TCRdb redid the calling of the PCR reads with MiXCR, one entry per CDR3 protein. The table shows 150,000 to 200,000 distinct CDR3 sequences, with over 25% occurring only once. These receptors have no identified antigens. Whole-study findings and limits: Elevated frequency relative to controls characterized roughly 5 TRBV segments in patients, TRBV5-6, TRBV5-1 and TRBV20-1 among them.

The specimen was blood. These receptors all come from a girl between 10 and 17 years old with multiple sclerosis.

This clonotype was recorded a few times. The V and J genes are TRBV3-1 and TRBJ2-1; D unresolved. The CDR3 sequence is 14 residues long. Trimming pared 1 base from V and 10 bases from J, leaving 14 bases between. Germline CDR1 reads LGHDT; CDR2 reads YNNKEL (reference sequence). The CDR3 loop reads CASSQVSRLREQFF. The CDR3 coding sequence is TGTGCCAGCAGCCAAGTATCACGCCTTCGCGAGCAGTTCTTC.

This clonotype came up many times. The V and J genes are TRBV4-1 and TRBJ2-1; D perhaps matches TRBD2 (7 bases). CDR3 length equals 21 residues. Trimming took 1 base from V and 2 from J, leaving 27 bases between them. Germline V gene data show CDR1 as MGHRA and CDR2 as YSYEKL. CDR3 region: CASSQGGLAVVMRFTYNEQFF. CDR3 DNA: TGCGCCAGCAGCCAAGGGGGGCTAGCGGTAGTAATGCGGTTCACCTACAATGAGCAGTTCTTC.

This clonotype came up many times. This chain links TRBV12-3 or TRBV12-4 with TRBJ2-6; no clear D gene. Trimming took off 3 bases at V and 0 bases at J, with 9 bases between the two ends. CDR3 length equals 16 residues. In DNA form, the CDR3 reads TGTGCCAGCAGTTTGGTCAGTAGCTCTGGGGCCAACGTCCTGACTTTC. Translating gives CASSLVSSSGANVLTF.

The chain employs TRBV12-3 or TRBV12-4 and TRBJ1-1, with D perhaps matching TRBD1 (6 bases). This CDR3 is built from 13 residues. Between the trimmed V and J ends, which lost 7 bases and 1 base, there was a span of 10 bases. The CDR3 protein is CASIADRNTEAFF. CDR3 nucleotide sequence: TGTGCCAGCATCGCGGACAGGAACACTGAAGCTTTCTTT.

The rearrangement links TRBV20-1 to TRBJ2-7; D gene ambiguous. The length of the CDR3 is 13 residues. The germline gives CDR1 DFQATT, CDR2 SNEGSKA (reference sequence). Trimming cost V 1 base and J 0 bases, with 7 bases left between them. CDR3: CSARGAGSYEQYF. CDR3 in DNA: TGCAGTGCTAGAGGAGCAGGCTCCTACGAGCAGTACTTC.

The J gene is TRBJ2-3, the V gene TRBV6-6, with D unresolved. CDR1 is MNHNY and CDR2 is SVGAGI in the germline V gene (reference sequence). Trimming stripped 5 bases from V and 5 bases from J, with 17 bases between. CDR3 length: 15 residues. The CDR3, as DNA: TGTGCCAGCAGTCCGCTTGTTTATAGAGGAGATACGCAGTATTTT. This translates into CASSPLVYRGDTQYF.

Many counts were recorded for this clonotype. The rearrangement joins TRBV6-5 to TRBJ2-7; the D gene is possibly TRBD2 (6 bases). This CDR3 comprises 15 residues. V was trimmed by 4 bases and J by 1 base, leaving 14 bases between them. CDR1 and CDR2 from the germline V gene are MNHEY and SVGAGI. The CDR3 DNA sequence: TGTGCCAGCAGTTTCCAGCGGGCCCCTTCCTACGAGCAGTACTTC. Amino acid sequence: CASSFQRAPSYEQYF.

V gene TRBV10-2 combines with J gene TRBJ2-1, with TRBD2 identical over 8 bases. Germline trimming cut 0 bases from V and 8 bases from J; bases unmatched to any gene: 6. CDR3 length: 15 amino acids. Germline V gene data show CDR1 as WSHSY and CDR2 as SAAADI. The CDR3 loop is CASSESSGNGDEQFF. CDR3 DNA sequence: TGCGCCAGCAGTGAGTCTAGCGGGAACGGGGATGAGCAGTTCTTC.

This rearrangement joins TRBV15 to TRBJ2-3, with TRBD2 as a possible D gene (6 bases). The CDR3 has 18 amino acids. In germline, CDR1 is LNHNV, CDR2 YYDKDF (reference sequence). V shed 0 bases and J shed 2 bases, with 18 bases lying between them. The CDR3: CATSRDYGGLGSTDTQYF. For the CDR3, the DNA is TGTGCCACCAGCAGAGATTATGGGGGACTGGGGTCCACAGATACGCAGTATTTT.

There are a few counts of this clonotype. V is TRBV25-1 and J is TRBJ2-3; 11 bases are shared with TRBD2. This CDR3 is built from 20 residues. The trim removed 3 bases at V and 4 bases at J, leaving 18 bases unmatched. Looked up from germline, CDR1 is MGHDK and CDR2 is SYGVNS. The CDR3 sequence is CASSDFGGRLAGRGSDTQYF. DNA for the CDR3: TGTGCCAGCAGTGATTTTGGAGGGAGACTAGCGGGAAGAGGGTCAGATACGCAGTATTTT.

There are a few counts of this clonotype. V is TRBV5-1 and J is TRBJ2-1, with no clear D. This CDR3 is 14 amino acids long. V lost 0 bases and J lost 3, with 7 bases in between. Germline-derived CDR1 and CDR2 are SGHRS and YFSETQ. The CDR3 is CASSLGVGYNEQFF. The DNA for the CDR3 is TGCGCCAGCAGCTTGGGAGTGGGCTACAATGAGCAGTTCTTC.

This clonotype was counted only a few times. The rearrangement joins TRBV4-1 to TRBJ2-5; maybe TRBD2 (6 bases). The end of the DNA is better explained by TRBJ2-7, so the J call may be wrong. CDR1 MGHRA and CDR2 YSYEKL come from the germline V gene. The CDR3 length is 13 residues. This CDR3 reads CASSRNWGVEQYF. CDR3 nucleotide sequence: TGCGCCAGCAGCCGTAATTGGGGGGTCGAGCAGTACTTC.

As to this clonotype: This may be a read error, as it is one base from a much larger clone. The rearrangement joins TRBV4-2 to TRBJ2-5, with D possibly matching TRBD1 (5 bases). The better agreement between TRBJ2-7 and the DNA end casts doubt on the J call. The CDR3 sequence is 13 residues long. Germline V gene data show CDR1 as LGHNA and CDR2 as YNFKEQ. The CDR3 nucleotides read TGTGCCGGCAGCCAAGAAAGGGGCCACGAGCAGTACTTC. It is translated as CAGSQERGHEQYF.

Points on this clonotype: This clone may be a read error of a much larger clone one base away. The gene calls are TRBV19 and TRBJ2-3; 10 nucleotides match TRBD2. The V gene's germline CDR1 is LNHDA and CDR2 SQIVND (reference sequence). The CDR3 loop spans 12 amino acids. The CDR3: CAGRLAGDTQYF. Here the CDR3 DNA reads TGTGCCGGTAGACTAGCGGGAGATACGCAGTATTTT.

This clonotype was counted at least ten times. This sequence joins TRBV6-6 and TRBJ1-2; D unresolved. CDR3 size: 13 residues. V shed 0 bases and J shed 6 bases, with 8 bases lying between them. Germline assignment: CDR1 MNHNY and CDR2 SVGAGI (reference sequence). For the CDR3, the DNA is TGTGCCAGCAGTTACTCGGCCGGGGATGGCTACACCTTC. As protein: CASSYSAGDGYTF.

The CDR3 coding sequence is TGTGCCATCGGGACGGATACCTACAATGAGCAGTTCTTC. Its translation is CAIGTDTYNEQFF. J is TRBJ2-1 and V is TRBV10-3, with D perhaps TRBD1 or TRBD2 (5 bases each). V was pared by 8 bases and J by 2 bases, with 10 bases between. Germline V gene sequence: CDR1 ENHRY, CDR2 SYGVKD. This CDR3 has 13 amino acids.

The CDR3 protein is CASSVASGAYNEQFF. CDR3 DNA: TGTGCCAGCAGCGTAGCGTCTGGAGCCTACAATGAGCAGTTCTTC. The V gene is TRBV9, the J gene TRBJ2-1; D is ambiguous. This CDR3 has 15 amino acids. V lost 0 bases, J lost 2 bases, and 9 bases lay in between. Per the germline V gene, CDR1 is SGDLS and CDR2 is YYNGEE.

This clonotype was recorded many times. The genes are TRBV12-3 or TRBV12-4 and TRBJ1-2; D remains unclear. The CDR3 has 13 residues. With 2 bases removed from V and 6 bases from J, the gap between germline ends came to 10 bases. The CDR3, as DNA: TGTGCCAGCAGTTTATGGCGACCGGATGGCTACACCTTC. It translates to CASSLWRPDGYTF.

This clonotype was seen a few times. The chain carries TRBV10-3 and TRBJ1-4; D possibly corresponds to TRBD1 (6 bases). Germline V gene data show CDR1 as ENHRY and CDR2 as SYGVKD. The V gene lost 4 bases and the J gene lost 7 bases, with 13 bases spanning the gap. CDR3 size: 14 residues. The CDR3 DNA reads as TGTGCCATCAGTGGTAGAACAGGGACTGAAAAACTGTTTTTT. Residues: CAISGRTGTEKLFF.

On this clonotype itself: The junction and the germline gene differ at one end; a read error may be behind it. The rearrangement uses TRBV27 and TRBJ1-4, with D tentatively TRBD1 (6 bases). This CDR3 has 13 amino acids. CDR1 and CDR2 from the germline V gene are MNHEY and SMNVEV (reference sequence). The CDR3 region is CASAGEGNGKLFF. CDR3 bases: TGTGCCAGCGCAGGGGAGGGGAATGGAAAACTGTTTTTT.

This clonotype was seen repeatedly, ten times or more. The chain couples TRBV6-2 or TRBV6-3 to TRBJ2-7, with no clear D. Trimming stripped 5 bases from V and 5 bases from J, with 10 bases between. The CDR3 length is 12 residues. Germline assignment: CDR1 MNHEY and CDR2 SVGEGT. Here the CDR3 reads CASSKGYNEQYF. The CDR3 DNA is TGTGCCAGCAGTAAGGGATACAACGAGCAGTACTTC.

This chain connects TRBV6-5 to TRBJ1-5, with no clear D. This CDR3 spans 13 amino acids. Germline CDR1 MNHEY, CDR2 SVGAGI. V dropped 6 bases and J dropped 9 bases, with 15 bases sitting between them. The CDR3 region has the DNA TGTGCCAGCAGCCTGCGCTCCGATCGGCCCCAGCATTTT. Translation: CASSLRSDRPQHF.

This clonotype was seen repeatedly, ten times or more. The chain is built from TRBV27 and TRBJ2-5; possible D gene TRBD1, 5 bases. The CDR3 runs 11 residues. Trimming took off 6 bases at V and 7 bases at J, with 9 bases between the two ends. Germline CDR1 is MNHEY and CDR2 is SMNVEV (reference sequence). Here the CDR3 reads CASSWGGTQYF. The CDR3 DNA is TGTGCCAGCAGCTGGGGCGGGACCCAGTACTTC.

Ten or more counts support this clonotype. CDR3 loop: CASSLWAGEYSYEQYF. The CDR3 region has the DNA TGTGCCAGCAGCTTGTGGGCAGGGGAATACTCCTACGAGCAGTACTTC. The chain joins TRBV5-6 to TRBJ2-7; a weak D match, TRBD1 (6 bases). Germline assignment: CDR1 SGHDT and CDR2 YYEEEE. The CDR3 consists of 16 residues. V gave up 1 base and J gave up 0 bases, with 14 bases separating them.

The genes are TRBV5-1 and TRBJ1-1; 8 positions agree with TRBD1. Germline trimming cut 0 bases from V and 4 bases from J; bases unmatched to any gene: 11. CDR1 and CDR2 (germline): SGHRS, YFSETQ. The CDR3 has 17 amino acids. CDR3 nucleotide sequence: TGCGCCAGCAGCTTGGGTAGTTGGGGGACAGGATCCACTGAAGCTTTCTTT. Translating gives CASSLGSWGTGSTEAFF.

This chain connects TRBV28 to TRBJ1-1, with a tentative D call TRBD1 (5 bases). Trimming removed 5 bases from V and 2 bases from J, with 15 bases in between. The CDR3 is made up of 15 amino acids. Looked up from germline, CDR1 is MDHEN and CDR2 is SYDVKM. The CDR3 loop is CASSQMGRYNTEAFF. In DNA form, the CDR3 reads TGTGCCAGCAGTCAGATGGGACGATACAACACTGAAGCTTTCTTT.